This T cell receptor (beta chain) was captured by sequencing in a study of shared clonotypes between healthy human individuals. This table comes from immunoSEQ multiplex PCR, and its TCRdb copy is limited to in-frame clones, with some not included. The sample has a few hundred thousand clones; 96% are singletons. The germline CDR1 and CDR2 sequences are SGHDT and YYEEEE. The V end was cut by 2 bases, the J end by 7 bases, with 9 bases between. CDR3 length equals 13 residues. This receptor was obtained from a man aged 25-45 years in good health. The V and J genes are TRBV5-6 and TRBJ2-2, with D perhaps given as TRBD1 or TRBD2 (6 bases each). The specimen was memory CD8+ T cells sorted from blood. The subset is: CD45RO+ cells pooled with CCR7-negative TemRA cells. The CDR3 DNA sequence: TGTGCCAGCAGCTTAGGGGGGATCGGGGAGCTGTTTTTT. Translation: CASSLGGIGELFF.